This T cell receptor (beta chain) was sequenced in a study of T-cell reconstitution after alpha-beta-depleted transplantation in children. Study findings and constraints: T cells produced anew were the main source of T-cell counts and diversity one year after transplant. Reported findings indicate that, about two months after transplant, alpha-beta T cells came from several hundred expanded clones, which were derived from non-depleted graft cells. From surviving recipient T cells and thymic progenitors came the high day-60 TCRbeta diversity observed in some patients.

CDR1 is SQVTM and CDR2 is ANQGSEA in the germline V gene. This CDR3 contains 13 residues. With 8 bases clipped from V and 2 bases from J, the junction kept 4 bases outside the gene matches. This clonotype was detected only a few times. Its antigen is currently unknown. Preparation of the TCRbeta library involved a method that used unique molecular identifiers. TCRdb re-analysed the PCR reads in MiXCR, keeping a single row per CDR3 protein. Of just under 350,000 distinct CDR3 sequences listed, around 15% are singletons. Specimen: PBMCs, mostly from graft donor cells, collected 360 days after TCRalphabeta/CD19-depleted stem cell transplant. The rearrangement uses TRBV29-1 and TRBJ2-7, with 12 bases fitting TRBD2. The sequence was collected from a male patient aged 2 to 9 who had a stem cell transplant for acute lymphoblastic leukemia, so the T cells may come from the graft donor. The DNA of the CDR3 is TGCAGCATAAGGACTAGCGGGGCCTACGAGCAGTACTTC. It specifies CSIRTSGAYEQYF.